The 20 T cell receptor beta chains presented below share a single source sample, sequenced in a study of vaccination and CD4 T cells after COVID-19. Indicated treatment: approximately 9-day PBMC culture with coronavirus spike peptide pools or control peptides (ViraFEST assay). During the years 2011-2018, before the COVID-19 pandemic, the unexposed donor's CD4+ T cells were collected. Sequencing of cultured CD4+ T cell DNA used the Oncomine TCR Beta short-read assay. Investigators isolated genomic DNA from cultured CD4+ T cells. TCRdb analysed the PCR reads with MiXCR anew, one entry per CDR3 protein. The table records approximately 9,500 distinct CDR3 sequences, 25% to 35% of them present only once. Antigens for these TCRs are unknown. The source material was CD4+ T cells from blood, cultured in vitro. These receptors were obtained from a human donor in good health.

This clonotype has a handful of counts. The V gene is TRBV28, the J gene TRBJ2-7; possible D gene TRBD1, 6 bases. V lost 6 bases, J lost 2 bases, and 17 bases lay in between. Germline V gene data show CDR1 as MDHEN and CDR2 as SYDVKM. This CDR3 comprises 15 residues. In nucleotides, the CDR3 is TGTGCCAGCAGCACACCGGGACATCCAACCTACGAGCAGTACTTC. It translates to CASSTPGHPTYEQYF.

This clonotype was recorded a few times. Its ends do not fully match the called genes, so a read error is possible. The chain employs TRBV27 and TRBJ1-2, with 9 nucleotides matching TRBD1. Germline V gene sequence: CDR1 MNHEY, CDR2 SMNVEV (reference sequence). The CDR3 has 15 amino acids. Here the CDR3 reads CASSLSGQGNHGYTF. The CDR3, as DNA: TGTGCCAGCAGTTTATCGGGACAGGGTAACCATGGCTACACCTTC.

This clonotype turned up a few times. J is TRBJ2-3 and V is TRBV7-3; the match to TRBD2 covers 10 bases. Per germline, CDR1 SGHTA and CDR2 FQGTGA. The CDR3 extends over 12 amino acids. The V segment lost 8 bases and the J segment 7 bases; nucleotides outside the gene matches: 3. CDR3 nucleotide sequence: TGTGCCAGCGTACTAGCGGGAAATACGCAGTATTTT. The encoded protein is CASVLAGNTQYF.

V is TRBV12-3 or TRBV12-4 and J is TRBJ2-1; D is uncertain. Trimming cost V 4 bases and J 5 bases, with 6 bases left between them. The CDR3 is 12 amino acids. In DNA form, the CDR3 reads TGTGCCAGCAGTTATCTAGACAATGAGCAGTTCTTC. It specifies CASSYLDNEQFF.

The chain is built from TRBV2 and TRBJ2-1; 8 bases are a match to TRBD2. The CDR3 has 15 residues. V lost 7 bases and J lost 4; bases outside the gene matches: 9. CDR1 and CDR2 (germline): SNHLY, FYNNEI. DNA of the CDR3: TGTGCCAGCACCCGGGGCGGGAGGAAGTACAATGAGCAGTTCTTC. This sequence encodes CASTRGGRKYNEQFF.

This sequence joins TRBV5-5 and TRBJ2-1, with 8 bases fitting TRBD2. CDR3 size: 13 residues. CDR1 and CDR2 from the germline V gene are SGHKS and YYEKEE (reference sequence). Trimming took 3 bases from V and 8 from J; bases not matched to a gene: 4. The CDR3 DNA is TGTGCCAGCAGCTGGCCGGGAGGGCATGAGCAGTTCTTC. Protein product: CASSWPGGHEQFF.

The J gene is TRBJ2-5, the V gene TRBV7-9; D might be TRBD1 or TRBD2, each matching 5 bases. CDR3 length: 14 residues. Trimming pared 4 bases from V and 3 bases from J, leaving 12 bases between. Germline-derived CDR1 and CDR2 are SEHNR and FQNEAQ (reference sequence). This chain's CDR3 is CASSYAGAEETQYF. The CDR3 nucleotides are TGTGCCAGCAGCTACGCCGGGGCCGAAGAGACCCAGTACTTC.

The J gene is TRBJ1-5, the V gene TRBV2, with D tentatively TRBD1 (5 bases). Trimming cost V 5 bases and J 3 bases, with 8 bases left between them. Germline values: CDR1 SNHLY, CDR2 FYNNEI. The CDR3 loop spans 13 amino acids. CDR3 sequence reads: CASSSGYNQPQHF. The CDR3 DNA sequence: TGTGCCAGCAGTTCAGGGTACAATCAGCCCCAGCATTTT.

This clonotype was recorded a few times. The chain links TRBV4-2 to TRBJ2-7, with D perhaps matching TRBD1 (6 bases). Germline-derived CDR1 and CDR2 are LGHNA and YNFKEQ. V was pared by 1 base and J by 3 bases, with 10 bases between. The CDR3 contains 14 residues. The CDR3 loop is CASSQVDSLYEQYF. The CDR3 nucleotides are TGTGCCAGCAGCCAAGTGGACAGTCTCTACGAGCAGTACTTC.

This clonotype is deemed medium-sized. This chain joins TRBV20-1 and TRBJ1-1; TRBD1 might be the D (6 bases). The ends were cut back, 3 bases at V and 0 bases at J, with 11 bases in the middle. The CDR3 totals 14 residues. Germline values: CDR1 DFQATT, CDR2 SNEGSKA (reference sequence). CDR3 coding DNA: TGCAGTGCTAGCCGGGGGGCCATGAACACTGAAGCTTTCTTT. Encoded protein: CSASRGAMNTEAFF.

This clonotype was counted only a few times. The chain is built from TRBV20-1 and TRBJ2-5; TRBD1 matches 9 bases. There are 13 residues in the CDR3. V lost 6 bases to trimming and J lost 5 bases; unmatched junction nucleotides: 7. CDR1 is DFQATT and CDR2 is SNEGSKA in the germline V gene (reference sequence). This CDR3 is CSAAGTGLETQYF. Here the CDR3 DNA reads TGCAGTGCGGCCGGGACAGGGTTGGAGACCCAGTACTTC.

This chain uses TRBV30 with TRBJ1-6, with D perhaps matching TRBD1 (5 bases). Per germline, CDR1 GTSNPN and CDR2 SVGIG (reference sequence). The germline V and J ends were trimmed by 3 bases and 4 bases, with 10 bases remaining between them. The CDR3 consists of 14 residues. The CDR3 nucleotides read TGTGCCTGGAGGACGGGGGGGTATAATTCACCCCTCCACTTT. Translated: CAWRTGGYNSPLHF.

This clonotype was seen a single time. The V and J genes are TRBV2 and TRBJ2-3; D may be TRBD1 or TRBD2 (5 bases each). The CDR3 has 14 amino acids. CDR1 SNHLY and CDR2 FYNNEI come from the germline V gene. Trimming removed 4 bases from V and 5 bases from J, with 13 bases in between. CDR3 sequence: CASSVGLGGDTQYF. The CDR3 bases are TGTGCCAGCAGTGTGGGGCTAGGAGGAGATACGCAGTATTTT. The whole variable domain, remainder taken from reference TRBV2 and TRBJ2-3, is EPEVTQTPSHQVTQMGQEVILRCVPISNHLYFYWYRQILGQKVEFLVSFYNNEISEKSEIFDDQFSVERPDGSNFTLKIRSTKLEDSAMYFCASSVGLGGDTQYFGPGTRLTVL.

The chain uses TRBV15 and TRBJ2-7; 7 bases align to TRBD1. The V segment lost 1 base and the J segment 3 bases; nucleotides outside the gene matches: 3. This CDR3 has 14 amino acids. Germline CDR1 LNHNV, CDR2 YYDKDF (reference sequence). The CDR3 is CATSRARQGYEQYF. CDR3 coding DNA: TGTGCCACCAGCAGAGCGCGACAGGGCTACGAGCAGTACTTC.

This clonotype was detected a few times. The V gene is TRBV6-5, the J gene TRBJ2-5; D not resolved. Germline V gives CDR1 MNHEY, CDR2 SVGAGI. V lost 0 bases, J lost 1 base, and 0 bases lay in between. The CDR3 length is 12 residues. This CDR3 is CASSYSQETQYF. The CDR3 DNA reads TGTGCCAGCAGTTACTCCCAAGAGACCCAGTACTTC.

In this sample, this clonotype turned up a few times. The rearrangement joins TRBV6-2 or TRBV6-3 to TRBJ2-3; D is ambiguous. V was shortened by 7 bases and J by 1 base, with 3 bases between the two germline ends. The CDR3 contains 11 residues. The germline V gene has CDR1 MNHEY and CDR2 SVGEGT. CDR3 sequence: CASKRTDTQYF. Here the CDR3 DNA reads TGTGCCAGCAAACGCACAGATACGCAGTATTTT.

V and J are TRBV18 and TRBJ1-2; 7 nucleotides agree with TRBD1. The J segment lost 6 bases and the V segment lost 3 bases, leaving 4 bases of the junction unmatched. CDR3 size: 13 residues. The germline CDR1 and CDR2 sequences are KGHSH and LQKENI. CDR3 in amino acids: CASSPATGNGYTF. CDR3 in DNA: TGTGCCAGCTCACCGGCGACAGGGAATGGCTACACCTTC.

The chain carries TRBV6-2 or TRBV6-3 and TRBJ2-7, with 7 bases matching TRBD2. The trim removed 2 bases at V and 5 bases at J, leaving 6 bases unmatched. Germline lookup yields CDR1 MNHEY and CDR2 SVGEGT. CDR3 length: 14 amino acids. CDR3 nucleotides: TGTGCCAGCAGTTACGGGAGCCGGGGGGACGAGCAGTACTTC. It yields the protein CASSYGSRGDEQYF.

The rearrangement links TRBV19 to TRBJ2-5; D possibly uses TRBD1 or TRBD2 (5 bases each). CDR1 is LNHDA, CDR2 SQIVND, per germline (reference sequence). Trimming took 4 bases from V and 5 from J, leaving 20 bases between them. The CDR3 extends over 16 amino acids. The CDR3: CASSRLHSDWGETQYF. Written as DNA, the CDR3 is TGTGCCAGTAGTAGACTTCATAGCGATTGGGGGGAGACCCAGTACTTC. The full variable domain, with the rest looked up from reference TRBV19 and TRBJ2-5, is DGGITQSPKYLFRKEGQNVTLSCEQNLNHDAMYWYRQDPGQGLRLIYYSQIVNDFQKGDIAEGYSVSREKKESFPLTVTSAQKNPTAFYLCASSRLHSDWGETQYFGPGTRLLVL.

This chain uses TRBV20-1 with TRBJ2-7; either TRBD1 or TRBD2 may fit D (5 bases each). This CDR3 is built from 12 residues. Germline loops: CDR1 DFQATT, CDR2 SNEGSKA (reference sequence). The V gene lost 4 bases and the J gene lost 3 bases, with 10 bases spanning the gap. The CDR3 here is CSATRGNYEQYF. CDR3 sequence (DNA): TGCAGTGCTACCCGGGGCAACTACGAGCAGTACTTC.